Included here is one T cell receptor beta chain sequence, with context. The CDR3 consists of 17 residues. The trim removed 3 bases at V and 6 bases at J, leaving 10 bases unmatched. Germline V gene sequence: CDR1 SGDLS, CDR2 YYNGEE. The data originate from a study of blood T cell repertoires in COVID-19. The wider study: There were acute and convalescent COVID-19 samples, and they came from the United States, Italy and Spain. In each case, the material was cDNA or gDNA derived from T cells, B-cell-depleted T cells, or PBMCs.

As handled by the study authors: Amplification of reference gene primers was used by the study to estimate nucleated cell counts. Sequencing was performed with immunoSEQ multiplex PCR; in TCRdb, only in-frame clones are kept and a portion is missing. The V and J calls and clone size come from that table; D and trimming were worked out from the DNA. The sample consists of around 150,000 clones, about 80% of them appearing once. This chain joins TRBV9 and TRBJ2-2; 11 positions agree with TRBD2. The receptor's source is a woman of 80 years or more with acute or convalescent COVID-19. Sequenced material: peripheral blood. Written as DNA, the CDR3 is TGTGCCAGCAGCGCCACTAGCGGGAGAAAAGGGGCCGGGGAGCTGTTTTTT. Amino acids: CASSATSGRKGAGELFF. The entire variable domain, with the rest obtained from reference TRBV9 and TRBJ2-2, is as follows: DSGVTQTPKHLITATGQRVTLRCSPRSGDLSVYWYQQSLDQGLQFLIQYYNGEERAKGNILERFSAQQFPDLHSELNLSSLELGDSALYFCASSATSGRKGAGELFFGEGSRLTVL.